Given below is one T cell receptor (beta chain) in context. Original methodology: Amplification of reference gene primers provided the estimated nucleated cell counts. Clones were sequenced by immunoSEQ multiplex PCR, and TCRdb holds only the in-frame ones, with some missing. The DNA gave D and trimming, while V, J and clone size come from that table. The sample shows 150,000 or so clones, roughly 84% of them seen only once. This record comes from a study of blood T cell repertoires in COVID-19. Study background: Sites in the United States, Italy and Spain provided acute and convalescent COVID-19 samples. Sources were T cells, B-cell-depleted T cells, or PBMCs; the material itself was cDNA or gDNA.

Germline V gene lookup returns CDR1 KGHDR and CDR2 SFDVKD. This CDR3 has 14 amino acids. With 0 bases removed from V and 4 bases from J, the gap between germline ends came to 8 bases. This clonotype was obtained from a woman aged 60-75 years with acute or convalescent COVID-19. Sequenced sample: peripheral blood. The chain is built from TRBV24-1 and TRBJ1-2; the D is unclear. The CDR3 bases are TGTGCCACCAGTGATTTGGAGGCAGCCTATGGCTACACCTTC. It specifies CATSDLEAAYGYTF.